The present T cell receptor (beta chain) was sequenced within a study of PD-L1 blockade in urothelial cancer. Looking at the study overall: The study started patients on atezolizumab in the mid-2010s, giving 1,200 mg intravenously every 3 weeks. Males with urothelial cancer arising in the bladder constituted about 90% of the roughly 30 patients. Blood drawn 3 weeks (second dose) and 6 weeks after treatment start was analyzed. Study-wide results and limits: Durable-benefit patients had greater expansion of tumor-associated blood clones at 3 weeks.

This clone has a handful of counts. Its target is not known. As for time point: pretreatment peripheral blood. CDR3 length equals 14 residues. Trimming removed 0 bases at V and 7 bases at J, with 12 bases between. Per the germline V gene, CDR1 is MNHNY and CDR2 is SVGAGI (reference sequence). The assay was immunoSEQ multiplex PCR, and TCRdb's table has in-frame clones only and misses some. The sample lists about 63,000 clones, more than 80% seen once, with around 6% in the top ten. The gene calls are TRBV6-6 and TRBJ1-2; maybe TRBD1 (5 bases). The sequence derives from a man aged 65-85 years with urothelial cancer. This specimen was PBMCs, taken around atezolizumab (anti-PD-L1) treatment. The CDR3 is CASSYSPRESGYTF. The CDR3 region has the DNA TGTGCCAGCAGTTACTCTCCCAGGGAATCTGGCTACACCTTC.